The present T cell receptor beta chain was sequenced within a study of T cell changes during pregnancy in multiple sclerosis. Germline V CDR1 and CDR2: ENHRY, SYGVKD. The CDR3 is made up of 14 amino acids. Assay: immunoSEQ multiplex PCR; the TCRdb copy retains only in-frame clones and omits some. The data contain fewer than 70,000 clones, 80% to 95% of them seen just once; the ten biggest clones take up roughly 1.4%. The sample consisted of peripheral blood, taken in the second trimester of pregnancy. V and J are TRBV10-3 and TRBJ2-5, with D possibly TRBD2 on 5 matching bases. TRBJ2-7 matches the DNA end more closely, so the J call is doubtful. This TCR came from a female donor with multiple sclerosis, enrolled in a pregnancy study. The CDR3 DNA is TGTGCCATCAGTGAGTACGAGGGATACTACGAGCAGTACTTC. It translates to CAISEYEGYYEQYF.